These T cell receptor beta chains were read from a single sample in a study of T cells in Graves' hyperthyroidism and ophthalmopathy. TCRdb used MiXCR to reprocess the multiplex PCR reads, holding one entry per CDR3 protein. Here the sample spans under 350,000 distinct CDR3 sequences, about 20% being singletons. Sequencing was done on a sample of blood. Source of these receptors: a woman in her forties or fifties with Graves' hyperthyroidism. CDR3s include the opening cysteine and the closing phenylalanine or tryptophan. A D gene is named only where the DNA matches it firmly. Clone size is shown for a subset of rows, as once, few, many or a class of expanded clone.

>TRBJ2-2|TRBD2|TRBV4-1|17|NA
CASDGLAGGRNTGELFF
TGCGCCAGCGACGGACTAGCGGGAGGCAGGAACACCGGGGAGCTGTTTTTT
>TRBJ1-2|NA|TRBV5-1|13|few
CASGYGGPYGYTF
TGCGCCAGCGGATATGGGGGGCCCTATGGCTACACCTTC
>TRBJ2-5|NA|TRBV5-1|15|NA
CASSLWGYGPETQYF
TGCGCCAGCAGCTTGTGGGGGTATGGCCCAGAGACCCAGTACTTC
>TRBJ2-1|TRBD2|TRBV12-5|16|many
CASGQPGLAGYNEQFF
TGTGCTAGTGGTCAGCCGGGACTAGCGGGGTACAATGAGCAGTTCTTC
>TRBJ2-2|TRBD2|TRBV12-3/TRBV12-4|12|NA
CASSPTSRELFF
TGTGCCAGCAGCCCGACTAGCAGGGAGCTGTTTTTT
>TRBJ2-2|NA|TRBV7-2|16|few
CASSRRVQADTGELFF
TGTGCCAGCAGTCGCCGGGTCCAGGCCGACACCGGGGAGCTGTTTTTT
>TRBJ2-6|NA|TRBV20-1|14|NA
CSANPQPGANVLTF
TGCAGTGCTAATCCGCAGCCTGGGGCCAACGTCCTGACTTTC
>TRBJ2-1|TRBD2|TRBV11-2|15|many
CASSGSGSSYNEQFF
TGTGCCAGCAGCGGTAGCGGGTCCTCCTACAATGAGCAGTTCTTC
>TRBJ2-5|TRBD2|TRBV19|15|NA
CASSRLAGIQETQYF
TGTGCCAGTAGTCGTCTAGCGGGGATCCAAGAGACCCAGTACTTC
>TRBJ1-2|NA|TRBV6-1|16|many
CASSLRGPEGNYGYTF
TGTGCCAGCAGTCTACGGGGTCCCGAGGGGAACTATGGCTACACCTTC
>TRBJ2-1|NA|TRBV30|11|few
CAWSIVGEQFF
TGTGCCTGGAGTATAGTTGGTGAGCAGTTCTTC
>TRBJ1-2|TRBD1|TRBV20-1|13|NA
CSARGQGALGYTF
TGCAGTGCCCGCGGACAGGGGGCATTAGGCTACACCTTC
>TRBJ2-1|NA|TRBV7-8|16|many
CASSLDGGSSYNEQFF
TGTGCCAGCAGCTTAGATGGCGGCAGCTCCTACAATGAGCAGTTCTTC
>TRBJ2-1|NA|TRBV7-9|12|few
CASSRAYNEQFF
TGTGCCAGCAGCAGGGCGTACAATGAGCAGTTCTTC
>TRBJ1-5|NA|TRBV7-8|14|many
CASSPTGLNQPQHF
TGTGCCAGCAGCCCCACAGGGCTCAATCAGCCCCAGCATTTT
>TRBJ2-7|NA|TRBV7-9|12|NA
CASSLDFHEQYF
TGTGCCAGCAGCTTAGATTTTCACGAGCAGTACTTC
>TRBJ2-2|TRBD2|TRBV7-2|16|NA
CASSLGLAVSRGELFF
TGTGCCAGCAGCTTGGGCCTAGCGGTGTCAAGAGGGGAGCTGTTTTTT
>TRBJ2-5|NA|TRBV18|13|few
CASSPMQGETQYF
TGTGCCAGCTCACCAATGCAGGGGGAGACCCAGTACTTC
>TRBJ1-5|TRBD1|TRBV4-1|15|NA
CASSQEGGQTQPQHF
TGCGCCAGCAGCCAAGAAGGGGGACAGACGCAGCCCCAGCATTTT
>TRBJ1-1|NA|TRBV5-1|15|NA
CASSGVTTGSTEAFF
TGCGCCAGCAGCGGGGTAACGACAGGCAGCACTGAAGCTTTCTTT
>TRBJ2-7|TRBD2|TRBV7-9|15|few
CASSYWLAGEYEQYF
TGTGCCAGCAGCTACTGGTTAGCGGGAGAATACGAGCAGTACTTC
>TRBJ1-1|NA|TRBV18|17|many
CASSPKEMRTVNTEAFF
TGTGCCAGCTCACCAAAAGAAATGAGAACGGTGAACACTGAAGCTTTCTTT
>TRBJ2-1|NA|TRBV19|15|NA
CASSIGGGPYNEQFF
TGTGCCAGTAGTATTGGCGGGGGCCCCTACAATGAGCAGTTCTTC
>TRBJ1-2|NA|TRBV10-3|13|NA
CATNSRYGAGYTF
TGTGCCACCAATAGCCGGTACGGTGCTGGCTACACCTTC
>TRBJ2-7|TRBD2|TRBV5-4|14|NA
CASSLELAGTQQYF
TGTGCCAGCAGCTTGGAACTAGCGGGGACCCAGCAGTACTTC
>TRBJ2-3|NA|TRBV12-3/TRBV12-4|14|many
CASSLAGGPGTQYF
TGTGCCAGCAGTTTAGCGGGGGGGCCTGGTACGCAGTATTTT
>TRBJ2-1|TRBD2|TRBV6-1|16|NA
CASKKLGGLAGGEQFF
TGTGCCAGCAAGAAACTGGGGGGACTAGCGGGAGGCGAGCAGTTCTTC
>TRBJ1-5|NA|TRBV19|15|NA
CASSIEGASFQPQHF
TGTGCCAGTAGTATAGAGGGGGCATCGTTTCAGCCCCAGCATTTT
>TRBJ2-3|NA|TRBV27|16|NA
CASSPGFDGRTDTQYF
TGTGCCAGCAGCCCCGGATTTGACGGCCGCACAGATACGCAGTATTTT
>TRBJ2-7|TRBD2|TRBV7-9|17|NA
CASSYPEAGAFLDEQYF
TGTGCCAGCAGCTACCCCGAAGCGGGAGCCTTCTTGGACGAGCAGTACTTC
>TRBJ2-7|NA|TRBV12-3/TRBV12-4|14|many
CASSFLDAAYEQYF
TGTGCCAGCAGTTTCCTGGACGCCGCCTACGAGCAGTACTTC
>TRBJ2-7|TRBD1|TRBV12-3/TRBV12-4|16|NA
CASSATGIGSTYEQYF
TGTGCCAGCAGCGCGACAGGGATAGGTAGCACCTACGAGCAGTACTTC
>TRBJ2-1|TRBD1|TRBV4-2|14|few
CASSQGQGPNEQFF
TGTGCCAGCAGCCAAGGACAGGGGCCCAATGAGCAGTTCTTC
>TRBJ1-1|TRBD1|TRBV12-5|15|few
CASGPTGTGTTEAFF
TGTGCTAGTGGTCCCACTGGGACAGGGACCACTGAAGCTTTCTTT
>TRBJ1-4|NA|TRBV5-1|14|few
CASSLGGGNEKLFF
TGCGCCAGCAGCTTGGGAGGGGGAAATGAAAAACTGTTTTTT
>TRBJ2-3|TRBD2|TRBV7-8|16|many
CASSLGISGRTDTQYF
TGTGCCAGCAGCTTAGGGATTAGCGGGAGGACAGATACGCAGTATTTT
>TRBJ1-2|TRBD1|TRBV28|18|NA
CASSPTGTGGLTLYGYTF
TGTGCCAGCAGTCCGACCGGGACAGGGGGCCTAACCCTCTATGGCTACACCTTC
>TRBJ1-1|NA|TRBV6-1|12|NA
CASTGTGRGALF
TGTGCCAGCACCGGGACGGGGAGAGGAGCTCTCTTT
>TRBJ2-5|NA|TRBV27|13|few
CASSFTGSQTQYF
TGTGCCAGCAGTTTTACAGGGAGTCAGACCCAGTACTTC
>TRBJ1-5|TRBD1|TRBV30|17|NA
CAWNTGTGAYSNQPQHF
TGTGCCTGGAATACCGGGACAGGCGCATATAGCAATCAGCCCCAGCATTTT
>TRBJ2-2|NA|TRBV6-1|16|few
CASSEQGLQNTGELFF
TGTGCCAGCAGTGAACAGGGGCTCCAGAACACCGGGGAGCTGTTTTTT
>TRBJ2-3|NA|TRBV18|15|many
CASSPSGPSTDTQYF
TGTGCCAGCTCACCAAGTGGACCAAGCACAGATACGCAGTATTTT
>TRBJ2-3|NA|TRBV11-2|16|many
CASSLGRMGTTDTQYF
TGTGCCAGCAGCTTAGGTCGGATGGGAACCACAGATACGCAGTATTTT
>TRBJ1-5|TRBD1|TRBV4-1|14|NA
CASSKGQIDQPQHF
TGCGCCAGCAGCAAGGGACAGATAGACCAGCCCCAGCATTTT
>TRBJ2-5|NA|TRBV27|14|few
CASSFDLGAETQYF
TGTGCCAGCAGTTTCGATTTGGGGGCGGAGACCCAGTACTTC
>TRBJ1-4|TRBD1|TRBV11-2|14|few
CASSRSDRGAKLFF
TGTGCCAGCAGTCGTAGTGACAGGGGGGCAAAACTGTTTTTT
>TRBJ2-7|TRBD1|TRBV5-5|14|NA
CASSFRDRDDEQYF
TGTGCCAGCAGCTTTCGGGACAGGGATGACGAGCAGTACTTC
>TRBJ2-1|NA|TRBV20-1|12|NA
CSASRGAREQFF
TGCAGTGCATCGAGAGGGGCCCGTGAGCAGTTCTTC
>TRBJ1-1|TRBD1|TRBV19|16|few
CAATVSGTALNTEAFF
TGTGCCGCCACGGTTTCCGGGACAGCCTTGAACACTGAAGCTTTCTTT
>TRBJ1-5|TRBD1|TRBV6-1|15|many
CATGGTGEGNQPQHF
TGTGCCACTGGGGGGACAGGTGAGGGGAATCAGCCCCAGCATTTT
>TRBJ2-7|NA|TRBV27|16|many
CASSSVVGGSSYEQYF
TGTGCCAGCAGTTCCGTTGTAGGAGGGAGCTCCTACGAGCAGTACTTC
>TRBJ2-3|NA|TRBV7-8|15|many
CASSPPGWLADTQYF
TGTGCCAGCAGCCCGCCAGGGTGGTTGGCAGATACGCAGTATTTT
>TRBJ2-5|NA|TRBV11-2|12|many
CVRGRRSETQYF
TGTGTCAGAGGCAGACGTTCAGAGACCCAGTACTTC
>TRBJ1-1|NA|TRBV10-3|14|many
CAISPRGTGAEAFF
TGTGCCATCAGCCCCAGGGGTACGGGGGCTGAAGCTTTCTTT
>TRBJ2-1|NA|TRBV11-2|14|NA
CASSFLEGDNEQFF
TGTGCCAGCAGCTTCCTGGAGGGGGACAATGAGCAGTTCTTC
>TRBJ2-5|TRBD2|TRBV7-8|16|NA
CASSLSGGGAKETQYF
TGTGCCAGCAGCTTATCTGGCGGGGGGGCTAAAGAGACCCAGTACTTC
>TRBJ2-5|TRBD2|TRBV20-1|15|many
CSATQPGLSMETQYF
TGCAGTGCAACACAACCGGGACTATCCATGGAGACCCAGTACTTC
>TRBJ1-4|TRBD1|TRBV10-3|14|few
CAISESNRGGKLFF
TGTGCCATCAGTGAGTCCAACAGGGGTGGAAAACTGTTTTTT
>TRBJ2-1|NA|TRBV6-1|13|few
CASRLSSYNEQFF
TGTGCCAGCAGACTTTCTTCCTACAATGAGCAGTTCTTC
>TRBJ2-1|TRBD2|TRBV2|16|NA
CASSGGLAENHNEQFF
TGTGCCAGCAGTGGGGGACTAGCGGAGAACCACAATGAGCAGTTCTTC